What follows describes a single T cell receptor beta chain. Both 60 Vbeta primers and 13 Jbeta primers went into the PCR. TCRdb's table, derived via immunoSEQ multiplex PCR, lists solely in-frame clones and lacks some. Of approximately 150,000 clones listed, over 65% are singletons. This CDR3 is built from 14 residues. V was cut by 3 bases and J by 1 base, with 10 bases left in between. Germline lookup yields CDR1 SGDLS and CDR2 YYNGEE. The entry originates in a study of cytomegalovirus exposure and HLA in healthy donors. Material: PBMCs. The chain links TRBV9 to TRBJ1-1, with D perhaps matching TRBD1 (5 bases). The source of this sequence is a male donor in good health and CMV-seronegative. CDR3 loop: CASSAQGQNTEAFF. The CDR3 DNA is TGTGCCAGCAGCGCCCAAGGACAGAACACTGAAGCTTTCTTT.